These 28 T cell receptor beta chains originate from one sample sequenced in a study of T-cell memory formation after mild COVID-19 (TCRdb year 2021). The library was produced with 5' RACE. Sequencing used an Illumina NovaSeq 6000. The public reads were reprocessed in TCRdb via fastp at Q25 and MiXCR, keeping in-frame beta chains. Entries that share a CDR3 protein sequence are merged under the most common genes and DNA. A total of around 130,000 distinct CDR3 sequences appear in this sample, approximately 16% of them only once. 11% to 15% of the sample rests with the top ten. The sequencing input was PBMCs or a T cell subset sorted from them (not recorded which). The receptors come from an adult woman who had mild COVID-19 (a few samples of this study predate the infection). The sample titles of this study are shuffled in the database, so cell type and time point are left out; the donor was told from shared clones.

This clonotype was observed a few times. For the CDR3, the DNA is TGCAGCGTTGATAACGGTTACAATGAGCAGTTCTTC. Protein product: CSVDNGYNEQFF. The chain links TRBV29-1 to TRBJ2-1; D is ambiguous. The CDR3 is 12 residues long. Looked up from germline, CDR1 is SQVTM and CDR2 is ANQGSEA. With 3 bases removed from V and 4 bases from J, the gap between germline ends came to 7 bases.

This chain joins TRBV7-9 and TRBJ2-3; tentatively, D is TRBD2 (5 bases). The V gene's germline CDR1 is SEHNR and CDR2 FQNEAQ (reference sequence). Deletions cut 1 base from V and 0 bases from J, with 8 bases between. This CDR3 has 15 residues. The CDR3 coding sequence is TGTGCCAGCAGCTTAGGTCGGACTAGCACAGATACGCAGTATTTT. It codes for CASSLGRTSTDTQYF.

The chain combines TRBV7-6 with TRBJ2-2; D remains unclear. The V gene's germline CDR1 is SGHVS and CDR2 FNYEAQ. The CDR3 length is 15 residues. V gave up 5 bases and J gave up 5 bases, with 15 bases separating them. In DNA, the CDR3 is TGTGCCAGCAGCCCTCTAGGCTGGGCGACCGGGGAGCTGTTTTTT. Its protein is CASSPLGWATGELFF.

This clonotype was seen at least ten times. V usage is TRBV7-6 and J usage is TRBJ2-7, with a tentative D call TRBD1 (5 bases). The length of the CDR3 is 14 residues. Germline CDR1 and CDR2: SGHVS and FNYEAQ. V lost 4 bases and J 6 bases, leaving 16 bases between the germline ends. CDR3 in amino acids: CASSSTPTVGEQYF. CDR3 sequence (DNA): TGTGCCAGCAGCTCCACCCCGACAGTGGGCGAGCAGTACTTC.

This chain joins TRBV5-1 and TRBJ1-2, with D perhaps TRBD1 (6 bases). The V gene lost 0 bases and the J gene lost 4 bases, with 13 bases spanning the gap. The CDR3 is 15 amino acids. Germline CDR1 SGHRS, CDR2 YFSETQ. CDR3 in amino acids: CASSLVAGDGYGYTF. CDR3 coding DNA: TGCGCCAGCAGCTTGGTCGCAGGGGACGGCTATGGCTACACCTTC.

This chain uses TRBV10-3 with TRBJ2-2; D may match TRBD1 or TRBD2 (6 bases each). The V gene lost 6 bases and the J gene lost 3 bases, with 11 bases spanning the gap. CDR3 length equals 14 residues. CDR1 ENHRY and CDR2 SYGVKD come from the germline V gene. CDR3 bases: TGTGCCATCAGGAACAGGGAGGACACCGGGGAGCTGTTTTTT. Residues: CAIRNREDTGELFF.

V and J are TRBV12-3 or TRBV12-4 and TRBJ1-2, with D possibly being TRBD1 (6 bases). V lost 3 bases, J lost 3 bases, and 11 bases lay in between. The CDR3 sequence is 14 residues long. CDR3 coding DNA: TGTGCCAGCAGTTTGTACAGGGTTGACTATGGCTACACCTTC. Protein sequence: CASSLYRVDYGYTF.

This clonotype was seen a handful of times. The J gene is TRBJ2-3, the V gene TRBV9, with unresolved D. Trimming removed 3 bases from V and 5 bases from J, with 16 bases in between. The germline gives CDR1 SGDLS, CDR2 YYNGEE. This CDR3 is 15 amino acids long. CDR3 sequence reads: CASSGWGGSGDTQYF. For the CDR3, the DNA is TGTGCCAGCAGCGGATGGGGTGGTAGTGGAGATACGCAGTATTTT.

This clonotype was found a few times. The chain recombines TRBV4-2 with TRBJ2-1; TRBD2 matches at 8 bases. Germline V lookup: CDR1 LGHNA, CDR2 YNFKEQ. V lost 5 bases and J lost 3; bases outside the gene matches: 15. This CDR3 comprises 18 residues. DNA for the CDR3: TGTGCCAGCAGCACCCCCCTGGAGTCGGGAGGGGTCTACAATGAGCAGTTCTTC. Translating it yields CASSTPLESGGVYNEQFF.

The table lists this clonotype with a few counts. The chain is built from TRBV3-1 and TRBJ2-5; 8 nucleotides agree with TRBD2. The CDR3 loop spans 15 amino acids. V gave up 0 bases and J gave up 3 bases; unmatched junction bases: 3. CDR1 is LGHDT, CDR2 YNNKEL, per germline (reference sequence). CDR3 DNA: TGTGCCAGCAGCCAAGATACTAGCGGAGAAGAGACCCAGTACTTC. The encoded protein is CASSQDTSGEETQYF.

The CDR3 DNA sequence: TGTGCCAGCAGTTACTCGTACAGGGGGCAAGGATACGGGGCCTACAATGAGCAGTTCTTC. Protein: CASSYSYRGQGYGAYNEQFF. This chain joins TRBV6-5 and TRBJ2-1; the match to TRBD1 covers 9 bases. The CDR3 length is 20 residues. The germline V gene encodes CDR1 MNHEY and CDR2 SVGAGI. J gave up 2 bases and V 0 bases, and 14 bases lay outside the gene matches.

The gene calls are TRBV30 and TRBJ2-5; D call uncertain. The CDR3 loop spans 15 amino acids. Germline values: CDR1 GTSNPN, CDR2 SVGIG (reference sequence). Trimming pared 2 bases from V and 3 bases from J, leaving 16 bases between. The CDR3 bases are TGTGCCTGGAGTAGACCTCGTGTACGGAAAGAGACCCAGTACTTC. It translates to CAWSRPRVRKETQYF. Full variable domain (remainder filled in from reference TRBV30 and TRBJ2-5): SQTIHQWPATLVQPVGSPLSLECTVEGTSNPNLYWYRQAAGRGLQLLFYSVGIGQISSEVPQNLSASRPQDRQFILSSKKLLLSDSGFYLCAWSRPRVRKETQYFGPGTRLLVL.

This sequence joins TRBV6-5 and TRBJ1-2, with TRBD1 matching 7 bases. The germline V gene encodes CDR1 MNHEY and CDR2 SVGAGI. The trim removed 2 bases at V and 6 bases at J, leaving 6 bases unmatched. The CDR3 totals 14 residues. Here the CDR3 reads CASSYDRDRNGYTF. CDR3 nucleotides: TGTGCCAGCAGTTACGACAGGGATAGAAATGGCTACACCTTC.

The chain is built from TRBV4-3 and TRBJ2-1; D not resolved. The CDR3 runs to 14 residues. The V end was cut by 0 bases, the J end by 4 bases, with 7 bases between. CDR1 LGHNA and CDR2 YSLEER come from the germline V gene. The chain's CDR3 is CASSQDWGYNEQFF. CDR3 nucleotides: TGCGCCAGCAGCCAAGATTGGGGTTACAATGAGCAGTTCTTC.

This clonotype showed up just a few times. The chain carries TRBV29-1 and TRBJ1-2; D is undetermined. This CDR3 spans 13 amino acids. Trimming stripped 5 bases from V and 1 base from J, with 11 bases between. Germline V gene lookup returns CDR1 SQVTM and CDR2 ANQGSEA. Written as DNA, the CDR3 is TGCAGCGTTCTCGGTACAATTAACTATGGCTACACCTTC. Its translation: CSVLGTINYGYTF.

The chain carries TRBV7-9 and TRBJ2-1; D not certain. CDR1 is SEHNR and CDR2 is FQNEAQ in the germline V gene (reference sequence). V dropped 4 bases and J dropped 6 bases, with 7 bases sitting between them. The CDR3 spans 12 residues. The chain's CDR3 is CASSSWPNEQFF. The DNA for the CDR3 is TGTGCCAGCAGCTCTTGGCCCAATGAGCAGTTCTTC.

A few counts support this clonotype. The chain combines TRBV11-2 with TRBJ2-1; D might be TRBD1 (5 bases). This CDR3 comprises 13 residues. V was trimmed by 9 bases and J by 0 bases, leaving 9 bases between them. In germline, CDR1 is SGHAT, CDR2 FQNNGV. This chain's CDR3 is CASRGRSYNEQFF. In DNA form, the CDR3 reads TGTGCCAGTAGGGGCCGCTCCTACAATGAGCAGTTCTTC.

This chain links TRBV18 with TRBJ2-3; TRBD2 is a possible D gene (6 bases). Germline CDR1 KGHSH, CDR2 LQKENI. The CDR3 spans 13 residues. V was clipped by 2 bases and J by 6 bases, with 9 bases between them. CDR3 protein: CASSPGEVDTQYF. CDR3 coding DNA: TGTGCCAGCTCACCAGGGGAGGTGGATACGCAGTATTTT.

The table lists this clonotype with a few counts. The rearrangement joins TRBV6-2 or TRBV6-3 to TRBJ2-7, with TRBD2 identical over 7 bases. Germline CDR1 is MNHEY and CDR2 is SVGEGT. Losses at the gene ends were 4 bases for V and 6 bases for J; bases not matched to a gene: 6. CDR3 size: 13 residues. The CDR3 here is CASSSHAGVEQYF. As DNA, the CDR3 is TGTGCCAGCAGTTCTCACGCGGGGGTCGAGCAGTACTTC.

This clonotype was observed a few times. The chain employs TRBV19 and TRBJ2-1; D possibly corresponds to TRBD2 (5 bases). Trimming removed 6 bases from V and 2 bases from J, with 11 bases in between. This CDR3 contains 14 residues. Germline V lookup: CDR1 LNHDA, CDR2 SQIVND (reference sequence). Here the CDR3 DNA reads TGTGCCAGTAGCGGGGAAACCGCCTACAATGAGCAGTTCTTC. Translation gives CASSGETAYNEQFF.

This rearrangement joins TRBV20-1 to TRBJ2-2, with TRBD1 matching over 7 bases. V lost 3 bases and J lost 4; bases outside the gene matches: 5. Germline CDR1 DFQATT, CDR2 SNEGSKA (reference sequence). This CDR3 is built from 14 residues. The CDR3 nucleotides read TGCAGTGCTAGCCGGGACAGAATCACCGGGGAGCTGTTTTTT. Translating it yields CSASRDRITGELFF.

The rearrangement links TRBV6-4 to TRBJ1-2; D possibly corresponds to TRBD1 (5 bases). The CDR3 has 14 amino acids. Between the trimmed V and J ends, which lost 4 bases and 10 bases, there was a span of 19 bases. CDR1 is MRHNA, CDR2 SNTAGT, per germline. CDR3 DNA: TGTGCCAGCAGTGTGGGCAGGGACTCTTCGGACTACACCTTC. This codes for CASSVGRDSSDYTF.

This clonotype showed up just a few times. The V gene is TRBV9, the J gene TRBJ1-1, with unresolved D. This CDR3 has 15 residues. V gave up 0 bases and J gave up 4 bases, with 13 bases separating them. Per the germline V gene, CDR1 is SGDLS and CDR2 is YYNGEE. CDR3 loop: CASSVGRRRGTEAFF. In DNA form, the CDR3 reads TGTGCCAGCAGCGTAGGTCGCAGGCGGGGCACTGAAGCTTTCTTT. The whole variable domain, remainder taken from reference TRBV9 and TRBJ1-1, is DSGVTQTPKHLITATGQRVTLRCSPRSGDLSVYWYQQSLDQGLQFLIQYYNGEERAKGNILERFSAQQFPDLHSELNLSSLELGDSALYFCASSVGRRRGTEAFFGQGTRLTVV.

The chain joins TRBV25-1 to TRBJ2-1; 11 nucleotides match TRBD2. CDR3 size: 15 residues. Germline-derived CDR1 and CDR2 are MGHDK and SYGVNS. V shed 5 bases, J shed 6 bases, and the junction held 6 bases outside the gene matches. The DNA for the CDR3 is TGTGCCAGCAGTAAGGAACTAGCGGGAGTCAATGAGCAGTTCTTC. Encoded protein: CASSKELAGVNEQFF.

This chain joins TRBV11-1 and TRBJ2-7; TRBD2 is a possible D gene (6 bases). The ends were cut back, 0 bases at V and 5 bases at J, with 11 bases in the middle. The V gene's germline CDR1 is SGHAT and CDR2 FQDESV (reference sequence). CDR3 size: 14 residues. The CDR3 coding sequence is TGTGCCAGCAGCTTAGCGACCGGGAGAAACGAGCAGTACTTC. This codes for CASSLATGRNEQYF.

This clonotype was recorded a few times. This chain links TRBV7-2 with TRBJ1-4; D ambiguous. Trimming cost V 5 bases and J 0 bases, with 10 bases left between them. Germline V gene sequence: CDR1 SGHTA, CDR2 FQGNSA. The CDR3 loop spans 15 amino acids. The CDR3 DNA sequence: TGTGCCAGCAGCCGTATGAGAACAACTAATGAAAAACTGTTTTTT. It translates to CASSRMRTTNEKLFF.

This clonotype has at least ten counts. V gene TRBV24-1 combines with J gene TRBJ2-1, with D possibly being TRBD1 or TRBD2 (5 bases each). V was cut by 3 bases and J by 4 bases, with 24 bases left in between. Germline V gene sequence: CDR1 KGHDR, CDR2 SFDVKD. The CDR3 length is 19 residues. The DNA for the CDR3 is TGTGCCACCAGTGATACCGGGTTGGGGCGCAGAGGGTTTTACAATGAGCAGTTCTTC. Protein sequence: CATSDTGLGRRGFYNEQFF.

This clonotype was seen more than once but under ten times. The rearrangement uses TRBV18 and TRBJ2-3, with 11 nucleotides matching TRBD2. The CDR3 length is 16 residues. J lost 0 bases, V lost 3 bases, and 2 bases had no gene match. Per germline, CDR1 KGHSH and CDR2 LQKENI. CDR3 nucleotide sequence: TGTGCCAGCTCACCGACTAGCGGGACGAGCACAGATACGCAGTATTTT. It yields the protein CASSPTSGTSTDTQYF.